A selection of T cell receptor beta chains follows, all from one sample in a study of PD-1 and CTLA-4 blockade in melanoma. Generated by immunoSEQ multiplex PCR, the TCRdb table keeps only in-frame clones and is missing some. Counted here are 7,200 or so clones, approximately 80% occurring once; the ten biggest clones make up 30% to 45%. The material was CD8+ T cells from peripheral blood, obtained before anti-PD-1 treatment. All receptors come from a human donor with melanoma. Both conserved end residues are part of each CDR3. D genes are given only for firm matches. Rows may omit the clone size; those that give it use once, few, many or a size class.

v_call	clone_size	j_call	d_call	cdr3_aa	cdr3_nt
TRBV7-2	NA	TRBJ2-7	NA	CASSSPGFSYEQYF	TGTGCCAGCAGCTCCCCCGGATTCTCCTACGAGCAGTACTTC
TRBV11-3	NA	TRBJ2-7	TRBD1	CASSLTGGSYEQYF	TGTGCCAGCAGCTTGACAGGGGGCTCCTACGAGCAGTACTTC
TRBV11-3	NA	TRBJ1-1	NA	CASSLEWGETEAFF	TGTGCCAGCAGCTTAGAGTGGGGGGAGACTGAAGCTTTCTTT
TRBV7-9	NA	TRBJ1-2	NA	CASSLSTNYGYTF	TGTGCCAGCAGCTTATCTACCAACTATGGCTACACCTTC
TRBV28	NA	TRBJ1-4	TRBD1	CASKFPTGDTNEKLFF	TGTGCCAGCAAGTTCCCGACAGGGGATACTAATGAAAAACTGTTTTTT
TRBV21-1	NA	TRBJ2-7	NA	CASSKYGGHSYEQYF	TGTGCCAGCAGCAAATACGGCGGCCACTCCTACGAGCAGTACTTC
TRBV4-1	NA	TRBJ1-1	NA	CASSQGQGAFF	TGCGCCAGCAGCCAAGGGCAGGGAGCTTTCTTT
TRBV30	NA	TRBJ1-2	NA	CAWTRKGRPTNYGYTF	TGTGCCTGGACCCGGAAGGGCAGGCCCACTAACTATGGCTACACCTTC
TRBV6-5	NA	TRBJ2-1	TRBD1	CASGDREGNEQFF	TGTGCCAGCGGGGACAGGGAAGGCAATGAGCAGTTCTTC
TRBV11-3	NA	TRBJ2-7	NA	CASSLGASSYEQYF	TGTGCCAGCAGCTTAGGCGCCAGCTCCTACGAGCAGTACTTC
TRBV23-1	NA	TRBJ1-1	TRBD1	CASSRIQGKNTEAFF	TGCGCCAGCAGTCGAATACAGGGGAAGAACACTGAAGCTTTCTTT
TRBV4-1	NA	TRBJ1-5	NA	CASSQGGEPQHF	TGCGCCAGCAGCCAGGGGGGAGAGCCCCAGCATTTT
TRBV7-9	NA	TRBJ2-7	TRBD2	CASSPTSGASYEQYF	TGTGCCAGCAGCCCCACTAGCGGGGCCTCCTACGAGCAGTACTTC
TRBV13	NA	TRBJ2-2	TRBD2	CASSPGLAGLNTGELFF	TGTGCCAGCAGCCCGGGACTAGCGGGATTGAACACCGGGGAGCTGTTTTTT
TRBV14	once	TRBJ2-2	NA	CASSQGQVYTGELFF	TGTGCCAGCAGCCAAGGGCAGGTTTACACCGGGGAGCTGTTTTTT
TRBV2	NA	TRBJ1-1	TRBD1	CASNIQRDRALVNTEAFF	TGTGCCAGCAACATTCAGCGGGACAGGGCTTTGGTGAACACTGAAGCTTTCTTT
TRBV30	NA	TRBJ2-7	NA	CAWSVMGPYEQYF	TGTGCCTGGAGTGTAATGGGCCCCTACGAGCAGTACTTC
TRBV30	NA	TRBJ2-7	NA	CAGGAGTGLYEQYF	TGTGCCGGGGGGGCAGGGACGGGTTTATACGAGCAGTACTTC
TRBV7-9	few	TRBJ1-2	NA	CASSLGRNYGYTF	TGTGCCAGCAGTTTAGGGCGGAACTATGGCTACACCTTC
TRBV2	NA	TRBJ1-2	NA	CASSTDRLYGYTF	TGTGCCAGCAGTACCGACCGACTATATGGCTACACCTTC
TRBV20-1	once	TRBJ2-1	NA	CSASGPGGYNEQFF	TGCAGTGCTAGTGGGCCCGGGGGCTACAATGAGCAGTTCTTC
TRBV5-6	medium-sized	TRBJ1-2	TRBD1	CASTTRGGASGYTF	TGTGCCAGCACCACCAGGGGGGGAGCGAGTGGCTACACCTTC
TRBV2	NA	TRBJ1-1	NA	CASSEVGGSEAFF	TGTGCCAGCAGTGAGGTCGGGGGCTCTGAAGCTTTCTTT
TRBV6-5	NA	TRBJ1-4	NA	CASTPDSDEKLFF	TGTGCCAGCACCCCGGACAGTGATGAAAAACTGTTTTTT
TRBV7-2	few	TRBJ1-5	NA	CASSFWGDQPQHF	TGTGCCAGCAGTTTTTGGGGAGATCAGCCCCAGCATTTT
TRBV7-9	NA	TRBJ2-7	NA	CASGLGGVGYEQYF	TGTGCCAGTGGACTAGGGGGAGTGGGTTACGAGCAGTACTTC
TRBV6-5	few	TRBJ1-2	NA	CASSYGRYDGYTF	TGTGCCAGCAGTTACGGACGGTATGATGGCTACACCTTC
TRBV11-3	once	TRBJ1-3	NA	CASSLGTAFGSGNTIYF	TGTGCCAGCAGCTTAGGGACAGCCTTTGGCTCTGGAAACACCATATATTTT
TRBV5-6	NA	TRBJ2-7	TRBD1	CASSLGGPTYEQYF	TGTGCCAGCAGCTTAGGGGGCCCGACCTACGAGCAGTACTTC
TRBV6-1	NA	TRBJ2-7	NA	CASSEGTTAFYEQYF	TGTGCCAGCAGTGAAGGGACGACAGCATTCTACGAGCAGTACTTC
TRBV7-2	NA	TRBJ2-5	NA	CASSPEGPRYQETQYF	TGTGCCAGCAGCCCAGAGGGACCTAGGTACCAAGAGACCCAGTACTTC
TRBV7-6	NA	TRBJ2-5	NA	CASSLKWAETVETQYF	TGTGCCAGCAGCCTCAAGTGGGCCGAGACGGTAGAGACCCAGTACTTC
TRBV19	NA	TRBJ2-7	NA	CASSHSVGQVDEQYF	TGTGCCAGTAGTCACTCGGTTGGCCAGGTTGACGAGCAGTACTTC
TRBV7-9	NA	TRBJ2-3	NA	CASSWDPTQYF	TGTGCCAGCAGCTGGGACCCTACGCAGTATTTT
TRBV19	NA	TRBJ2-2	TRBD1	CASSPRQGAAGELFF	TGTGCCAGTAGTCCCCGGCAGGGGGCGGCCGGGGAGCTGTTTTTT
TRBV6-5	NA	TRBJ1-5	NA	CASSINRNSNQPQHF	TGTGCCAGCAGCATCAACAGAAATAGCAATCAGCCCCAGCATTTT
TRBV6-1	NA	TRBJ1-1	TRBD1	CASSHRGRDTEAFF	TGTGCCAGCAGCCACAGGGGGCGCGACACTGAAGCTTTCTTT
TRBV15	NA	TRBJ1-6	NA	CATSRDRDAAPLHF	TGTGCCACCAGCAGAGACAGGGATGCGGCACCCCTCCACTTT
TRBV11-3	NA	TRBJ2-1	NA	CASSYRDTYNEQFF	TGTGCCAGCAGCTACCGGGACACCTACAATGAGCAGTTCTTC
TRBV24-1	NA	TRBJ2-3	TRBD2	CATSGLADGTDTQYF	TGTGCCACCAGTGGACTAGCGGATGGCACAGATACGCAGTATTTT
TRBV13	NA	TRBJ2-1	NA	CASSLVAAYNEQFF	TGTGCCAGCAGCTTAGTGGCGGCTTACAATGAGCAGTTCTTC
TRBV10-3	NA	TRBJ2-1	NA	CAILQGNNEQFF	TGTGCCATATTACAGGGAAACAATGAGCAGTTCTTC
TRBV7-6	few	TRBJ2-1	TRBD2	CASSLGSGRGGEQFF	TGTGCCAGCAGCCTCGGTAGCGGGAGGGGCGGTGAGCAGTTCTTC
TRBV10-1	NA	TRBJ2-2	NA	CASSPGFGGELFF	TGCGCCAGCAGTCCGGGATTTGGCGGGGAGCTGTTTTTT
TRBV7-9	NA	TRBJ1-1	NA	CASSFRQNTEAFF	TGTGCCAGCAGCTTTCGCCAGAACACTGAAGCTTTCTTT
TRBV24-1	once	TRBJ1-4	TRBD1	CATSEGQGAREKLFF	TGTGCCACCAGTGAAGGACAGGGGGCGCGGGAAAAACTGTTTTTT
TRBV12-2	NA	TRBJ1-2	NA	CASRPPDSRFGYTF	TGTGCAAGTCGCCCCCCGGACAGCCGATTTGGCTACACCTTC
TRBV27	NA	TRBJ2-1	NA	CASSSLSANEQFF	TGTGCCAGCAGTTCGCTCTCAGCGAATGAGCAGTTCTTC
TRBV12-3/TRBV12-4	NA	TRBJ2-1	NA	CAAGLTPGNEQFF	TGTGCCGCTGGGCTAACCCCCGGCAATGAGCAGTTCTTC
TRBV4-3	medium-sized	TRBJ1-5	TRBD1	CASSPGQGRRPQHF	TGCGCCAGCAGCCCAGGACAGGGTCGGCGGCCCCAGCATTTT
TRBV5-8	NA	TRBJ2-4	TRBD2	CASSLAGGKNIQYF	TGTGCCAGCAGCTTGGCCGGGGGGAAAAACATTCAGTACTTC
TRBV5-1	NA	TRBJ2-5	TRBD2	CASSLGLGSGRETQYF	TGCGCCAGCAGCTTGGGTCTTGGTAGCGGGAGAGAGACCCAGTACTTC
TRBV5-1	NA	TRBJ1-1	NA	CASSLGQGSGNTEAFF	TGCGCCAGCAGCTTGGGTCAGGGGTCGGGGAACACTGAAGCTTTCTTT
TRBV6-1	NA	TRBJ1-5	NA	CASSEELKYSNQPQHF	TGTGCCAGCAGTGAGGAGTTGAAGTATAGCAATCAGCCCCAGCATTTT
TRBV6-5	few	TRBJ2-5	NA	CASSYLSGAAWETQYF	TGTGCCAGCAGTTACTTATCGGGAGCAGCTTGGGAGACCCAGTACTTC
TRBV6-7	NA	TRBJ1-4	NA	CASSYGIRVATNEKLFF	TGTGCCAGCAGTTACGGAATCAGGGTGGCAACTAATGAAAAACTGTTTTTT